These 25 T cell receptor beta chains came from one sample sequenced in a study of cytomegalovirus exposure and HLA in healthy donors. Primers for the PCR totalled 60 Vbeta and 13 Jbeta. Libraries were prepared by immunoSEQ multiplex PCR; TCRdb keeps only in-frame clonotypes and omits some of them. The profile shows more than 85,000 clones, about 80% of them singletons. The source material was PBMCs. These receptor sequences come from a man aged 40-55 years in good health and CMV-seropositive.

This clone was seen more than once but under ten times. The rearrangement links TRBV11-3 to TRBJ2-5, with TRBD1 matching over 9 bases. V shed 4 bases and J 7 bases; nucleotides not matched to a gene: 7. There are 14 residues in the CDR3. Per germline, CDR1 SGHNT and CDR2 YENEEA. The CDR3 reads CASSSDRGRGTQYF. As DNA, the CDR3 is TGTGCCAGCAGCTCGGACAGGGGAAGAGGGACCCAGTACTTC.

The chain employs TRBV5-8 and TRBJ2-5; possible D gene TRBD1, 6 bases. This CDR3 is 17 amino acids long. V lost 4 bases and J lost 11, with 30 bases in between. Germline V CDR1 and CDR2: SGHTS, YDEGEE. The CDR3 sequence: CASSIRGYHTRPREQYF. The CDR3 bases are TGTGCCAGCAGCATTAGGGGGTATCACACCCGGCCTCGTGAGCAGTACTTC.

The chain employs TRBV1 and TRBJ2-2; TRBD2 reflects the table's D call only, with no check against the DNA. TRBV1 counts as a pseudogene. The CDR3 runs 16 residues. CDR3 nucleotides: TGCACCAGCAGCCAAGATGGCGGGAGAGCCACCGGGGAGCTGTTTTTT. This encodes CTSSQDGGRATGELFF.

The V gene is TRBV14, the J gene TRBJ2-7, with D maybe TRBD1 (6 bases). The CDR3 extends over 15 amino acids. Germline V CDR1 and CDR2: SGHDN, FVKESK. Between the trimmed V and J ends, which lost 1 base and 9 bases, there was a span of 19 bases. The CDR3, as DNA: TGTGCCAGCAGCCAAGGTCCAGGGGTCAACGTAGGGCAGTACTTC. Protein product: CASSQGPGVNVGQYF.

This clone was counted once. CDR3 protein: CASSPSGGVYEQYF. The CDR3 DNA reads as TGTGCCAGCAGCCCCTCCGGGGGAGTCTACGAGCAGTACTTC. The J gene is TRBJ2-7, the V gene TRBV28; D is possibly TRBD2 (6 bases). Trimming cost V 6 bases and J 3 bases, with 15 bases left between them. Germline CDR1 and CDR2: MDHEN and SYDVKM. The CDR3 consists of 14 residues.

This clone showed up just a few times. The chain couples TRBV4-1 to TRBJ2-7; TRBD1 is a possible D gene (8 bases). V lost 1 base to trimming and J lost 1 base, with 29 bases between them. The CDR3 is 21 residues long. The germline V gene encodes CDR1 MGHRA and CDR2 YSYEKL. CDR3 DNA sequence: TGCGCCAGCAGCCAAGCGTTATACGGACAGGGAGTCCTAGCGGAGTCCTACGAGCAGTACTTC. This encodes CASSQALYGQGVLAESYEQYF.

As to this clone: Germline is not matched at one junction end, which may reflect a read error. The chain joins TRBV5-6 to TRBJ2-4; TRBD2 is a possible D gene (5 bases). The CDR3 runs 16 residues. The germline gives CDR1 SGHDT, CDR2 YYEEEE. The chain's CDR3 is CASSLGYEGSKNSQYF. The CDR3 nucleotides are TGTGCCAGCAGCTTGGGATACGAGGGATCCAAAAACAGTCAGTACTTC.

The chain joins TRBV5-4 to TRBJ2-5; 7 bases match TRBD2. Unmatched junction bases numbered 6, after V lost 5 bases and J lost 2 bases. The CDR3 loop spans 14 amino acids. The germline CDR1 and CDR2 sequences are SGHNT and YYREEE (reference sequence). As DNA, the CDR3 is TGTGCCAGCAGTCCCCACGGGGGGCAAGAGACCCAGTACTTC. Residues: CASSPHGGQETQYF. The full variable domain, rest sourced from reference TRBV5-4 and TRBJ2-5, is ETGVTQSPTHLIKTRGQQVTLRCSSQSGHNTVSWYQQALGQGPQFIFQYYREEENGRGNFPPRFSGLQFPNYSSELNVNALELDDSALYLCASSPHGGQETQYFGPGTRLLVL.

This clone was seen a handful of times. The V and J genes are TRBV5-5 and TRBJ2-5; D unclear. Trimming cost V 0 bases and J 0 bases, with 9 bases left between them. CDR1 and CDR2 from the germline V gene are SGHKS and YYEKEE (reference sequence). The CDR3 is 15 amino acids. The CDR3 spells CASSLGHGNQETQYF. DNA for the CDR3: TGTGCCAGCAGCTTGGGCCACGGTAACCAAGAGACCCAGTACTTC.

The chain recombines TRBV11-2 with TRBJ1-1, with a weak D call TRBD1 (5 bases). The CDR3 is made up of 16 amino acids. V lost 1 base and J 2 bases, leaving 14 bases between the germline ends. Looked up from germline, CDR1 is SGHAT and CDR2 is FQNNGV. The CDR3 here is CASSLGYQGSNTEAFF. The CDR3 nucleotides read TGTGCCAGCAGCTTAGGGTATCAGGGAAGTAACACTGAAGCTTTCTTT.

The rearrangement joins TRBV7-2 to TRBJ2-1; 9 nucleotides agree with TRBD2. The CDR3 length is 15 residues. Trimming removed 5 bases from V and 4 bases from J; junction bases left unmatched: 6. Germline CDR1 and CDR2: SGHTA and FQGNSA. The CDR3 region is CASSTLAGRYNEQFF. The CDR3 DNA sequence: TGTGCCAGCAGCACGCTAGCGGGACGGTACAATGAGCAGTTCTTC.

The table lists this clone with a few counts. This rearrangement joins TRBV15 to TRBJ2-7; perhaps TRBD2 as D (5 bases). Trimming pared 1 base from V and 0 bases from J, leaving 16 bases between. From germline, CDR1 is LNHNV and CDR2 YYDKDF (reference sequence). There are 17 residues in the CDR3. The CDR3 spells CATSRGEGLASSYEQYF. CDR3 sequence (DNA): TGTGCCACCAGCAGAGGGGAAGGGCTAGCAAGCTCCTACGAGCAGTACTTC.

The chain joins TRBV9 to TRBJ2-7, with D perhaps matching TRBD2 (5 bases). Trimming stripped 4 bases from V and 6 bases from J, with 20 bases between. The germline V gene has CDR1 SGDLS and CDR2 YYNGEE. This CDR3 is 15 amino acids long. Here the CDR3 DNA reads TGTGCCAGCAGCACAGCTTGGCGGGCCCCCCCCGAGCAGTACTTC. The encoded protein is CASSTAWRAPPEQYF.

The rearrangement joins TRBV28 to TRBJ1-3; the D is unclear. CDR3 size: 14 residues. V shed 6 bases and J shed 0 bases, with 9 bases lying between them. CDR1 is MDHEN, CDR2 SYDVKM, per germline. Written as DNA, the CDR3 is TGTGCCAGCAGGGAGGAAGGCTCTGGAAACACCATATATTTT. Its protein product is CASREEGSGNTIYF.

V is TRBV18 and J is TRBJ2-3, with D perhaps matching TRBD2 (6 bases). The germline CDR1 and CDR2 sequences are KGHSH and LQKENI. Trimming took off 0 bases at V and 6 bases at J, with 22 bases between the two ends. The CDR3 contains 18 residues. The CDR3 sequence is CASSPPRAGGLIRDTQYF. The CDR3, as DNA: TGTGCCAGCTCACCACCAAGAGCGGGCGGATTGATTAGGGATACGCAGTATTTT.

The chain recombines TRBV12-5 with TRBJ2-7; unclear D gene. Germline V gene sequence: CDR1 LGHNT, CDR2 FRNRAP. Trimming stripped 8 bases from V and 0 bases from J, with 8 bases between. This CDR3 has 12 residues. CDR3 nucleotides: TGTGCTAGTAGCGTCACCTCCTACGAGCAGTACTTC. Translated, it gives CASSVTSYEQYF.

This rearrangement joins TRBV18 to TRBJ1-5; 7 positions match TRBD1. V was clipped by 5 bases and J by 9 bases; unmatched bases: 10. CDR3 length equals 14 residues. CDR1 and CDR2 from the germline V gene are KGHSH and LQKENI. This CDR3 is CASSSTGTDGPQHF. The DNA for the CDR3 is TGTGCCAGCTCATCGACAGGGACCGACGGGCCCCAGCATTTT. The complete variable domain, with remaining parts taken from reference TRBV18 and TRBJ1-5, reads NAGVMQNPRHLVRRRGQEARLRCSPMKGHSHVYWYRQLPEEGLKFMVYLQKENIIDESGMPKERFSAEFPKEGPSILRIQQVVRGDSAAYFCASSSTGTDGPQHFGDGTRLSIL.

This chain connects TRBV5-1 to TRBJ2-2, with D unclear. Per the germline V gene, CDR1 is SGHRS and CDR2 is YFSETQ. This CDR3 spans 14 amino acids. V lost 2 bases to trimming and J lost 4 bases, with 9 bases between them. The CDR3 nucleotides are TGCGCCAGCAGCTTCGCAACAACCACCGGGGAGCTGTTTTTT. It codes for CASSFATTTGELFF.

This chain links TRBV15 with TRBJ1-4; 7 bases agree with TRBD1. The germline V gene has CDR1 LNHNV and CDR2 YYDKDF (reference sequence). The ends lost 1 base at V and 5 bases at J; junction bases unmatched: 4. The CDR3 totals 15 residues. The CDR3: CATSRAAGGNEKLFF. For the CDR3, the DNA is TGTGCCACCAGCAGAGCGGCAGGGGGGAATGAAAAACTGTTTTTT.

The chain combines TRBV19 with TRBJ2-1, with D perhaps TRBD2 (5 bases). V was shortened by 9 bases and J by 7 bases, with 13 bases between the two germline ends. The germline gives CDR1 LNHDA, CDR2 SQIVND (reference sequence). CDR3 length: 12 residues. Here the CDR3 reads CASKDGKNEQFF. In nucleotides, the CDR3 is TGTGCCAGCAAAGACGGGAAGAATGAGCAGTTCTTC.

In nucleotides, the CDR3 is TGTGCCAGCAGCTTATTTGCGGGCGGGCGGGAGACCCAGTACTTC. It codes for CASSLFAGGRETQYF. This sequence joins TRBV7-2 and TRBJ2-5; D is possibly TRBD2 (5 bases). Germline loops: CDR1 SGHTA, CDR2 FQGNSA. Trimming took off 2 bases at V and 5 bases at J, with 15 bases between the two ends. This CDR3 contains 15 residues. Full variable domain (outside the CDR3, taken from reference TRBV7-2 and TRBJ2-5): GAGVSQSPSNKVTEKGKDVELRCDPISGHTALYWYRQSLGQGLEFLIYFQGNSAPDKSGLPSDRFSAERTGGSVSTLTIQRTQQEDSAVYLCASSLFAGGRETQYFGPGTRLLVL.

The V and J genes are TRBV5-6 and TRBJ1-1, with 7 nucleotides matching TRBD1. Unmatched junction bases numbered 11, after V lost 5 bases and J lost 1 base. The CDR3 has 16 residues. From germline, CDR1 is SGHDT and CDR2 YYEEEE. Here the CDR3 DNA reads TGTGCCAGCAGTAAAGGAGGGGGCGAGGAGAACACTGAAGCTTTCTTT. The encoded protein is CASSKGGGEENTEAFF.

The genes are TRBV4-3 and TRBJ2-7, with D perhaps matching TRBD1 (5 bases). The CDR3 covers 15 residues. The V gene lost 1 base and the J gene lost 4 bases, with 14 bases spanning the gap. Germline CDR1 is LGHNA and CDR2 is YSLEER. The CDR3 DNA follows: TGCGCCAGCAGCCAAGCGGAAGGGGCTGCTTACGAGCAGTACTTC. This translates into CASSQAEGAAYEQYF.

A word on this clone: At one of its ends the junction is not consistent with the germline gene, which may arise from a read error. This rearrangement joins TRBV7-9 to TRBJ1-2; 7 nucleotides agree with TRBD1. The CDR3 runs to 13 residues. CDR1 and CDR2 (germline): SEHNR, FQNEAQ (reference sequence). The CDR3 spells CSSSLEGAQGYTF. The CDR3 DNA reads TGTTCCAGCAGCTTAGAGGGGGCGCAGGGCTACACCTTC.

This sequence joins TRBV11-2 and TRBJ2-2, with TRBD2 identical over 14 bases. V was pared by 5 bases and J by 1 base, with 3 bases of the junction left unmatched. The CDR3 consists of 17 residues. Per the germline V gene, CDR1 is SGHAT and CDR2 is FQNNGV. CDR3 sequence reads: CASSQTSGRGNTGELFF. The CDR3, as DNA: TGTGCCAGCAGCCAGACTAGCGGGAGGGGGAACACCGGGGAGCTGTTTTTT.